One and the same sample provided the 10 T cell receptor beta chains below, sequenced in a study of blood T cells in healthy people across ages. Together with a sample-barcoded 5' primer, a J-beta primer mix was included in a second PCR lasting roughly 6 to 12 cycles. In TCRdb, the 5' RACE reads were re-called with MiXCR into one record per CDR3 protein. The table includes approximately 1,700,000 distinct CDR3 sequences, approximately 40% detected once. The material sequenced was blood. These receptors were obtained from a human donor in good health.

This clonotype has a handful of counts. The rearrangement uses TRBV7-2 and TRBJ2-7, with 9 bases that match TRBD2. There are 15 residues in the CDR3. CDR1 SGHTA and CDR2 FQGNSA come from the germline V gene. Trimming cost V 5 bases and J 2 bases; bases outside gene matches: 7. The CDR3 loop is CASSPGPSGAYEQYF. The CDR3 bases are TGTGCCAGCAGCCCTGGTCCTAGCGGGGCCTACGAGCAGTACTTC. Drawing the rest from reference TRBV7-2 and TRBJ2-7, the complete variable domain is GAGVSQSPSNKVTEKGKDVELRCDPISGHTALYWYRQSLGQGLEFLIYFQGNSAPDKSGLPSDRFSAERTGGSVSTLTIQRTQQEDSAVYLCASSPGPSGAYEQYFGPGTRLTVT.

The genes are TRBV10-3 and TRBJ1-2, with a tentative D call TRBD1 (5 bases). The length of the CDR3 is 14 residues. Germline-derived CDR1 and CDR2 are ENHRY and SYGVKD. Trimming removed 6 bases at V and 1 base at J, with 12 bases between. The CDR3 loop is CAIRRGDDNYGYTF. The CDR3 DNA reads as TGTGCCATCAGGCGGGGGGACGATAACTATGGCTACACCTTC.

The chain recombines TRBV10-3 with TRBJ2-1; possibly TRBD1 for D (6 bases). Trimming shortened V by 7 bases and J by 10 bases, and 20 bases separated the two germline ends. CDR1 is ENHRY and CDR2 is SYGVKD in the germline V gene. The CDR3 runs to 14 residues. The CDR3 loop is CAITPKDSQREQFF. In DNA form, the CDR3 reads TGTGCCATCACCCCGAAGGACAGCCAGCGGGAGCAGTTCTTC.

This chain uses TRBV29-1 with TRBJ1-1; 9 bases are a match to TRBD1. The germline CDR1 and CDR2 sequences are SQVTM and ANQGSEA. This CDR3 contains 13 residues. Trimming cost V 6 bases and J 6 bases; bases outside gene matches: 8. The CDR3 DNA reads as TGCAGCGTACCAAGACAGGGGGGTCCTGAAGCTTTCTTT. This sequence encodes CSVPRQGGPEAFF.

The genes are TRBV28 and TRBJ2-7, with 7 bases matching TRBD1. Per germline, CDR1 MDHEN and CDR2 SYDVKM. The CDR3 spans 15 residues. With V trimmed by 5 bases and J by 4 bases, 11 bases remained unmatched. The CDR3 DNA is TGTGCCAGCAGTACCGGACAGGCCCTTCCTTACGAGCAGTACTTC. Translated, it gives CASSTGQALPYEQYF.

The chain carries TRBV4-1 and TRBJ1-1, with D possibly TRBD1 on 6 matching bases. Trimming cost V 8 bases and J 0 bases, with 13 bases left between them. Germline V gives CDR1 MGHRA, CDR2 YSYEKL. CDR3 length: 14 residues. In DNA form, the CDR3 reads TGCGCCAGCGGCCCTGGACAGATGAACACTGAAGCTTTCTTT. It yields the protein CASGPGQMNTEAFF.

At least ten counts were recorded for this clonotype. CDR3 region: CASSSRDLREGTQYF. In DNA form, the CDR3 reads TGCGCCAGCAGCTCGAGGGACCTCCGCGAGGGGACGCAGTATTTT. The rearrangement joins TRBV5-1 to TRBJ2-3, with D possibly called TRBD1 or TRBD2 (5 bases each). The CDR3 runs 15 residues. Deletions cut 3 bases from V and 9 bases from J, with 20 bases between. The germline CDR1 and CDR2 sequences are SGHRS and YFSETQ. Based on the CDR3 plus reference TRBV5-1 and TRBJ2-3, the full variable domain is KAGVTQTPRYLIKTRGQQVTLSCSPISGHRSVSWYQQTPGQGLQFLFEYFSETQRNKGNFPGRFSGRQFSNSRSEMNVSTLELGDSALYLCASSSRDLREGTQYFGPGTRLTVL.

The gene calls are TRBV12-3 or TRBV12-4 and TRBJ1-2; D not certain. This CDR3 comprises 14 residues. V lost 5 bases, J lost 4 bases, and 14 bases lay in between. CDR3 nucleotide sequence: TGTGCCAGCAGTACTCGTGGAGGCGCCTATGGCTACACCTTC. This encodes CASSTRGGAYGYTF.

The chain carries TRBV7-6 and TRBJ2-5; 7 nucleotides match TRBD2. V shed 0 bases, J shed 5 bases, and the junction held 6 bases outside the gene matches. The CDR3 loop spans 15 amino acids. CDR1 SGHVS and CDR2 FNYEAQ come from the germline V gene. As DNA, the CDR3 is TGTGCCAGCAGCTTAGCGTGGGGAGCGGGGGAGACCCAGTACTTC. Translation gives CASSLAWGAGETQYF.

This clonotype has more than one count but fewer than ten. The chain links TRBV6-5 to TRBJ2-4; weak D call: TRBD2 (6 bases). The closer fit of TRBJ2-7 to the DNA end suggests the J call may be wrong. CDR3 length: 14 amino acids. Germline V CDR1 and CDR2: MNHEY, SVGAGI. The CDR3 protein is CASSYLLAGYEQYF. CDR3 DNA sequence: TGTGCCAGCAGTTATTTACTAGCAGGCTACGAGCAGTACTTC.